These 32 T cell receptor beta chains share one sample of origin, sequenced in a study of shared clonotypes between healthy human individuals. The repertoire was sequenced with immunoSEQ multiplex PCR; TCRdb's copy has only in-frame clones and lacks some. The profile shows some 2.4 million clones, more than 85% of them singletons. Sequenced input: naive CD4+ T cells from PBMCs. The subset was: CD45RA+ positively selected. The receptors shown here come from a man aged 18 to 29 in good health. Some clones in this sample may be carry-over from other donors' samples.

The DNA of the CDR3 is TGTGCCAGCAGTTTAAGACTTGGGGGGGGCGCTTCAAAACTGTTTTTT. Its protein product is CASSLRLGGGASKLFF. The V gene is TRBV28, the J gene TRBJ1-4; a possible D gene is TRBD1 (6 bases). The CDR3 is 16 amino acids. Germline CDR1 and CDR2: MDHEN and SYDVKM. The germline V and J ends were trimmed by 2 bases and 10 bases, with 20 bases remaining between them.

The chain couples TRBV2 to TRBJ2-6; D is unresolved. The CDR3 consists of 13 residues. Trimming stripped 2 bases from V and 1 base from J, with 0 bases between. From germline, CDR1 is SNHLY and CDR2 FYNNEI. The CDR3 DNA reads TGTGCCAGCAGTGAATCTGGGGCCAACGTCCTGACTTTC. Amino acid sequence: CASSESGANVLTF.

The chain combines TRBV5-6 with TRBJ1-1, with D perhaps matching TRBD1 (5 bases). This CDR3 is 13 amino acids long. With 9 bases removed from V and 6 bases from J, the gap between germline ends came to 18 bases. The germline gives CDR1 SGHDT, CDR2 YYEEEE. Written as DNA, the CDR3 is TGTGCCACCTCCGTGGGACTAGGGGCTGAAGCTTTCTTT. Translated: CATSVGLGAEAFF.

The chain links TRBV7-9 to TRBJ2-7; TRBD1 matches 7 bases. J lost 0 bases, V lost 5 bases, and 10 bases had no gene match. The CDR3 consists of 16 residues. Germline V lookup: CDR1 SEHNR, CDR2 FQNEAQ (reference sequence). CDR3 DNA: TGTGCCAGCAGCGACCGATATGGACAGGCCTCCTACGAGCAGTACTTC. It encodes CASSDRYGQASYEQYF.

The genes are TRBV5-5 and TRBJ2-7, with 8 bases matching TRBD1. CDR3 size: 14 residues. In germline, CDR1 is SGHKS, CDR2 YYEKEE (reference sequence). J gave up 6 bases and V 1 base, and 6 bases lay outside the gene matches. The CDR3 here is CASSLWDRRLEQYF. CDR3 sequence (DNA): TGTGCCAGCAGCTTGTGGGACAGGAGACTCGAGCAGTACTTC.

CDR3 in amino acids: CASSQGTHEKLFF. In DNA, the CDR3 is TGTGCCAGCAGCCAAGGGACACATGAAAAACTGTTTTTT. The gene calls are TRBV14 and TRBJ1-4; D is perhaps TRBD1 (5 bases). Germline-derived CDR1 and CDR2 are SGHDN and FVKESK. V was trimmed by 1 base and J by 6 bases, leaving 6 bases between them. This CDR3 comprises 13 residues.

The chain is built from TRBV18 and TRBJ1-5, with D maybe TRBD1 (5 bases). The CDR3 length is 14 residues. V was trimmed by 2 bases and J by 5 bases, leaving 10 bases between them. Germline lookup yields CDR1 KGHSH and CDR2 LQKENI. In nucleotides, the CDR3 is TGTGCCAGCTCACCATACCGGGGGGATCAGCCCCAGCATTTT. It encodes CASSPYRGDQPQHF.

This chain joins TRBV9 and TRBJ1-1, with a tentative D call TRBD1 (5 bases). Trimming cost V 0 bases and J 3 bases, with 9 bases left between them. The germline gives CDR1 SGDLS, CDR2 YYNGEE. The CDR3 is 14 amino acids. The CDR3 reads CASSVVGVDTEAFF. In DNA, the CDR3 is TGTGCCAGCAGCGTAGTAGGGGTTGACACTGAAGCTTTCTTT.

The J gene is TRBJ2-3, the V gene TRBV18; the match to TRBD2 covers 7 bases. The CDR3 runs to 16 residues. Germline trimming cut 3 bases from V and 3 bases from J; bases unmatched to any gene: 9. CDR1 is KGHSH, CDR2 LQKENI, per germline. CDR3 sequence reads: CASSPPGVGGTDTQYF. The CDR3 DNA sequence: TGTGCCAGCTCACCTCCGGGAGTCGGGGGGACAGATACGCAGTATTTT.

V gene TRBV6-9 combines with J gene TRBJ2-7, with TRBD1 matching 10 bases. V dropped 5 bases and J dropped 6; count of bases not matched to a gene: 7. Looked up from germline, CDR1 is MNHGY and CDR2 is SVAAGI. CDR3 size: 14 residues. CDR3 residues: CASSRGGQGTEQYF. The CDR3 DNA follows: TGTGCCAGCAGTCGAGGGGGACAGGGGACCGAGCAGTACTTC.

A remark on this clone: This CDR3 is also generated by other DNA sequences in the sample. This sequence joins TRBV19 and TRBJ1-2; D remains ambiguous. Germline V gene data show CDR1 as LNHDA and CDR2 as SQIVND (reference sequence). The length of the CDR3 is 13 residues. The V end lost 2 bases, the J end lost 5 bases, and 9 bases lay between the germline ends. CDR3: CASSISGSYGYTF. In nucleotides, the CDR3 is TGTGCCAGTAGTATATCGGGGTCTTATGGCTACACCTTC.

The J gene is TRBJ1-5, the V gene TRBV18; D gene unclear. The CDR3 consists of 14 residues. The V and J ends lost 6 bases and 0 bases respectively, with 9 bases between them. Looked up from germline, CDR1 is KGHSH and CDR2 is LQKENI. As DNA, the CDR3 is TGTGCCAGCTCTCAGGAGTATAGCAATCAGCCCCAGCATTTT. Translated: CASSQEYSNQPQHF.

This chain connects TRBV27 to TRBJ2-7; 7 bases align to TRBD1. CDR3 length equals 17 residues. V lost 0 bases, J lost 0 bases, and 8 bases stayed unmatched. Germline-derived CDR1 and CDR2 are MNHEY and SMNVEV (reference sequence). The chain's CDR3 is CASSLSIRDRVSYEQYF. CDR3 coding DNA: TGTGCCAGCAGTTTATCAATCCGGGACAGAGTCTCCTACGAGCAGTACTTC.

The chain couples TRBV2 to TRBJ1-3; tentatively, D is TRBD1 (6 bases). V lost 7 bases, J lost 2 bases, and 9 bases lay in between. Looked up from germline, CDR1 is SNHLY and CDR2 is FYNNEI. The CDR3 totals 13 residues. The CDR3 nucleotides are TGTGCCAGCACCGGGACACCTGGAAACACCATATATTTT. Translation gives CASTGTPGNTIYF.

The chain carries TRBV18 and TRBJ1-1; possible D gene TRBD1, 5 bases. This CDR3 region has 14 residues. Per germline, CDR1 KGHSH and CDR2 LQKENI. V was cut by 8 bases and J by 5 bases, with 18 bases left in between. The CDR3: CASQRLHQGTEAFF. In DNA form, the CDR3 reads TGTGCCAGCCAAAGACTGCACCAGGGAACTGAAGCTTTCTTT.

The chain carries TRBV27 and TRBJ2-7, with 7 nucleotides matching TRBD1. With V trimmed by 3 bases and J by 3 bases, 8 bases remained unmatched. The CDR3 totals 15 residues. Germline CDR1 reads MNHEY; CDR2 reads SMNVEV (reference sequence). CDR3 DNA sequence: TGTGCCAGCAGTTTTTCGTCCGGACAGGACTACGAGCAGTACTTC. Translating gives CASSFSSGQDYEQYF.

The J gene is TRBJ2-2, the V gene TRBV7-9, with TRBD2 matching over 11 bases. Trimming removed 3 bases from V and 2 bases from J; junction bases left unmatched: 8. Germline V CDR1 and CDR2: SEHNR, FQNEAQ (reference sequence). The CDR3 is made up of 18 amino acids. This CDR3 reads CASSFVPSGRRNTGELFF. The CDR3 nucleotides are TGTGCCAGCAGCTTTGTCCCTAGCGGGAGGCGTAACACCGGGGAGCTGTTTTTT.

The chain couples TRBV10-3 to TRBJ2-5, with D possibly matching TRBD2 (6 bases). Deletions cut 10 bases from V and 0 bases from J, with 15 bases between. The CDR3 length is 14 residues. CDR1 ENHRY and CDR2 SYGVKD come from the germline V gene. CDR3 sequence reads: CATRDSPYQETQYF. In nucleotides, the CDR3 is TGTGCCACCAGGGACTCTCCGTACCAAGAGACCCAGTACTTC.

The chain is built from TRBV5-4 and TRBJ1-2; 8 positions match TRBD1. Germline CDR1 SGHNT, CDR2 YYREEE (reference sequence). The CDR3 is 16 amino acids. V shed 4 bases and J 3 bases; nucleotides not matched to a gene: 11. CDR3 sequence: CASSNTGQGWDYGYTF. As DNA, the CDR3 is TGTGCCAGCAGCAACACCGGACAGGGCTGGGACTATGGCTACACCTTC.

Concerning this clone itself: Other DNA sequences in the sample encode the same CDR3. V gene TRBV5-1 combines with J gene TRBJ2-3, with 8 bases aligning to TRBD1. The CDR3 totals 14 residues. The V gene end was trimmed by 5 bases and the J gene end by 3 bases; junction bases not matched to a gene: 5. Germline V gives CDR1 SGHRS, CDR2 YFSETQ. CDR3 region: CASRLTGGTDTQYF. The CDR3 nucleotides read TGCGCCAGCAGACTCACAGGGGGGACAGATACGCAGTATTTT.

The V gene is TRBV7-9, the J gene TRBJ2-3; tentative D call: TRBD1 (6 bases). The ends were cut back, 5 bases at V and 4 bases at J, with 13 bases in the middle. The CDR3 runs to 14 residues. Germline V gives CDR1 SEHNR, CDR2 FQNEAQ (reference sequence). The CDR3 here is CASSATGSADTQYF. CDR3 nucleotide sequence: TGTGCCAGCAGCGCAACAGGGAGCGCAGATACGCAGTATTTT.

The V gene is TRBV7-6, the J gene TRBJ2-2, with TRBD1 as a possible D gene (5 bases). CDR3 size: 12 residues. Germline V gene data show CDR1 as SGHVS and CDR2 as FNYEAQ. Trimming shortened V by 5 bases and J by 7 bases, and 8 bases separated the two germline ends. CDR3 residues: CASSTRDGELFF. The CDR3 DNA follows: TGTGCCAGCAGCACCAGGGACGGGGAGCTGTTTTTT.

This clone was counted once. The V and J genes are TRBV11-2 and TRBJ2-2; D not resolved. The V end was cut by 7 bases, the J end by 6 bases, with 18 bases between. The CDR3 totals 15 residues. Germline V gene lookup returns CDR1 SGHAT and CDR2 FQNNGV. The CDR3 region has the DNA TGTGCCAGCAACTTTAGAACGGGCTCGGCCGGGGAGCTGTTTTTT. Translating gives CASNFRTGSAGELFF.

This rearrangement joins TRBV28 to TRBJ2-2, with D possibly matching TRBD1 (6 bases). The germline V and J ends were trimmed by 8 bases and 6 bases, with 13 bases remaining between them. The CDR3 length is 13 residues. Germline CDR1 is MDHEN and CDR2 is SYDVKM. Here the CDR3 DNA reads TGTGCCAGCGGGTGGACAGTTCCCGGGGAGCTGTTTTTT. It yields the protein CASGWTVPGELFF.

A remark on this clone: The sample contains more than one DNA sequence encoding this CDR3. This chain connects TRBV7-9 to TRBJ1-1, with 7 nucleotides matching TRBD1. This CDR3 contains 15 residues. From germline, CDR1 is SEHNR and CDR2 FQNEAQ (reference sequence). V shed 1 base and J 4 bases; nucleotides not matched to a gene: 6. In DNA, the CDR3 is TGTGCCAGCAGCTTAGGTCAGGGGGTGGGCACTGAAGCTTTCTTT. This translates into CASSLGQGVGTEAFF.

CDR3 sequence: CASSFSGRGRVSGTGELFF. The CDR3 bases are TGTGCCAGCAGTTTTTCGGGCAGGGGGCGAGTTTCGGGCACCGGGGAGCTGTTTTTT. The chain is built from TRBV28 and TRBJ2-2, with 8 bases matching TRBD1. CDR1 and CDR2 from the germline V gene are MDHEN and SYDVKM. The length of the CDR3 is 19 residues. V lost 3 bases to trimming and J lost 4 bases; unmatched junction nucleotides: 16. The whole variable domain, filled in from reference TRBV28 and TRBJ2-2, reads DVKVTQSSRYLVKRTGEKVFLECVQDMDHENMFWYRQDPGLGLRLIYFSYDVKMKEKGDIPEGYSVSREKKERFSLILESASTNQTSMYLCASSFSGRGRVSGTGELFFGEGSRLTVL.

This sequence joins TRBV29-1 and TRBJ2-5; maybe TRBD1 (5 bases). CDR3 size: 14 residues. The germline CDR1 and CDR2 sequences are SQVTM and ANQGSEA. V dropped 4 bases and J dropped 2 bases, with 14 bases sitting between them. In DNA, the CDR3 is TGCAGCGTTGTGCCCCGGACAAGACAAGAGACCCAGTACTTC. Translation: CSVVPRTRQETQYF.

The chain uses TRBV5-1 and TRBJ2-1; 8 bases match TRBD2. The V gene's germline CDR1 is SGHRS and CDR2 YFSETQ. With V trimmed by 2 bases and J by 0 bases, 7 bases remained unmatched. The CDR3 has 17 residues. For the CDR3, the DNA is TGCGCCAGCAGCTTACCCCACACTAGCGGCTCCTACAATGAGCAGTTCTTC. Translated, it gives CASSLPHTSGSYNEQFF.

This clone turned up a few times. The chain has TRBV15 and TRBJ1-4; D gene unclear. V lost 1 base to trimming and J lost 8 bases, with 14 bases between them. CDR1 and CDR2 from the germline V gene are LNHNV and YYDKDF (reference sequence). The CDR3 loop spans 15 amino acids. The CDR3 is CATSRVTEAREKLFF. In DNA, the CDR3 is TGTGCCACCAGCAGAGTTACGGAGGCCAGGGAAAAACTGTTTTTT.

The chain joins TRBV7-6 to TRBJ2-1; a possible D gene is TRBD1 (6 bases). Germline V CDR1 and CDR2: SGHVS, FNYEAQ. V was pared by 2 bases and J by 2 bases, with 10 bases between. CDR3 size: 15 residues. The CDR3 DNA is TGTGCCAGCAGCTTAACAGGGACCACCTACAATGAGCAGTTCTTC. Translating gives CASSLTGTTYNEQFF.

The chain has TRBV5-1 and TRBJ2-2; TRBD1 might be the D (6 bases). The length of the CDR3 is 14 residues. Per the germline V gene, CDR1 is SGHRS and CDR2 is YFSETQ. V gave up 2 bases and J gave up 4 bases, with 9 bases separating them. The CDR3 here is CASSFPGVTGELFF. The CDR3 coding sequence is TGCGCCAGCAGCTTTCCAGGGGTCACCGGGGAGCTGTTTTTT.

This clone came up once. V and J are TRBV9 and TRBJ2-2; D is unclear. Germline V gives CDR1 SGDLS, CDR2 YYNGEE. There are 15 residues in the CDR3. Trimming removed 2 bases from V and 6 bases from J, with 14 bases in between. CDR3 loop: CASSVGSRVAGELFF. DNA of the CDR3: TGTGCCAGCAGCGTGGGTAGTCGTGTCGCCGGGGAGCTGTTTTTT.